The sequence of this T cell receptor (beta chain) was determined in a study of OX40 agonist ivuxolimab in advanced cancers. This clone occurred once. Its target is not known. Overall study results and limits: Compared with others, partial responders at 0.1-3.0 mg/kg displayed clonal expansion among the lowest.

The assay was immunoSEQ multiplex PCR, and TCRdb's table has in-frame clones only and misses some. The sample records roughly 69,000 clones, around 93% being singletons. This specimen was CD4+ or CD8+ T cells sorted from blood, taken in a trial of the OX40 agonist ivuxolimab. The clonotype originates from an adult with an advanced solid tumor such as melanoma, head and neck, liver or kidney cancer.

CDR3 DNA sequence: TGTGCCAGCTCGCAGAATCAGGGGATGTCTGGGGCCAACGTCCTGACTTTC. Translation gives CASSQNQGMSGANVLTF. The V call is TRBV18, the J call TRBJ2-6; maybe TRBD1 (6 bases). Per the germline V gene, CDR1 is KGHSH and CDR2 is LQKENI. The CDR3 totals 17 residues. V lost 6 bases, J lost 1 base, and 16 bases lay in between.